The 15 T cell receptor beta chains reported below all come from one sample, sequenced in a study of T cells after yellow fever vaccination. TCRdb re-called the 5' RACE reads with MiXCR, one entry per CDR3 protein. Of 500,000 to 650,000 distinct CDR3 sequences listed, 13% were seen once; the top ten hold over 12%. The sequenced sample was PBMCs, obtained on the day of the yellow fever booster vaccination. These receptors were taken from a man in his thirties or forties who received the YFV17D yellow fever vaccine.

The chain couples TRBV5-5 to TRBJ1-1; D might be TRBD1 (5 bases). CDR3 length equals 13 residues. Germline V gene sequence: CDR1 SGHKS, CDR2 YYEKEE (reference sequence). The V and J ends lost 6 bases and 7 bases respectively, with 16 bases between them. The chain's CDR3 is CASNSGAGGEAFF. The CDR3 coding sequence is TGTGCCAGCAACTCTGGGGCCGGGGGTGAAGCTTTCTTT.

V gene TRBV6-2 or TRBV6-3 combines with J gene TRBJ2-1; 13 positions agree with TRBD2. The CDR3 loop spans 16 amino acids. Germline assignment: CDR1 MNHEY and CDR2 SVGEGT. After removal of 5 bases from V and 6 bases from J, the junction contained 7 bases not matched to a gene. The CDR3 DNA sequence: TGTGCCAGCAGTCGGAAAGGGACTAGCGGGGCCAATGAGCAGTTCTTC. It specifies CASSRKGTSGANEQFF.

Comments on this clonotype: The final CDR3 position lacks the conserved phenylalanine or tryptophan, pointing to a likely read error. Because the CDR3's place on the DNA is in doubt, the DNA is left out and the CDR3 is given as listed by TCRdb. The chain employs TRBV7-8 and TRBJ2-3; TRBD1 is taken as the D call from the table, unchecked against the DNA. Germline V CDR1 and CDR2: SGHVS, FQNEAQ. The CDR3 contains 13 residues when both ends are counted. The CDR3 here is CASSLDEYSATPI.

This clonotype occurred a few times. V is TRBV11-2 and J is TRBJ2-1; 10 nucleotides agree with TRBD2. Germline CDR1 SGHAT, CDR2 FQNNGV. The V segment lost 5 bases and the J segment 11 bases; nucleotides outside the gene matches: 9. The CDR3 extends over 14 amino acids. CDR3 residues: CASSTPLAGPQQFF. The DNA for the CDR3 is TGTGCCAGCAGCACACCACTAGCGGGGCCACAGCAGTTCTTC.

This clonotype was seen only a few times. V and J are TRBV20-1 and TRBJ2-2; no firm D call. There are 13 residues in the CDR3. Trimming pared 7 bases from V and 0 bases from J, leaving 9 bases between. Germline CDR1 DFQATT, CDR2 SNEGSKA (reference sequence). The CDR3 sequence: CSGQLTNTGELFF. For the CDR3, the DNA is TGCAGTGGTCAGCTCACGAACACCGGGGAGCTGTTTTTT.

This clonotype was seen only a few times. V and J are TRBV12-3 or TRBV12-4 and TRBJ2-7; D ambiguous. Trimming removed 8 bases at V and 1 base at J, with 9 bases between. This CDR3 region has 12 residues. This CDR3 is CASRKSSYEQYF. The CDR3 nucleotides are TGTGCCAGCCGAAAGTCTTCCTACGAGCAGTACTTC.

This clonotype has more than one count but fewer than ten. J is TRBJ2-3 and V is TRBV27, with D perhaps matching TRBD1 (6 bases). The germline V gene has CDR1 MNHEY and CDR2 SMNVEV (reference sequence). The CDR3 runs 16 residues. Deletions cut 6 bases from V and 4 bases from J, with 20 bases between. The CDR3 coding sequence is TGTGCCAGCAGCCCGAGATGGACAGCCATTTCAGATACGCAGTATTTT. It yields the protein CASSPRWTAISDTQYF.

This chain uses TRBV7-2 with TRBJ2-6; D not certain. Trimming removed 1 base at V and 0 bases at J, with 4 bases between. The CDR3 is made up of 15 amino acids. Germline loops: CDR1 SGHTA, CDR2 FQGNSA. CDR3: CASSLVHSGANVLTF. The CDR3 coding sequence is TGTGCCAGCAGCTTAGTACACTCTGGGGCCAACGTCCTGACTTTC.

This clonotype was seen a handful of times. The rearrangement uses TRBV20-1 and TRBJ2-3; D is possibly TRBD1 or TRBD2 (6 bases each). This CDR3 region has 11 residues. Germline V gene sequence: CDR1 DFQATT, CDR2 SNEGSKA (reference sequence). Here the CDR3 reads CTPLEGGTQYF. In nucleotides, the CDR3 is TGCACCCCCCTAGAGGGGGGCACGCAGTATTTT.

The CDR3 DNA reads TGTGCCAGCACACCAAGTCCGGCCGGCTACGAGCAGTACTTC. It encodes CASTPSPAGYEQYF. V and J are TRBV4-2 and TRBJ2-7, with D uncertain. The CDR3 runs 14 residues. V was shortened by 7 bases and J by 3 bases, with 16 bases between the two germline ends. Germline CDR1 LGHNA, CDR2 YNFKEQ.

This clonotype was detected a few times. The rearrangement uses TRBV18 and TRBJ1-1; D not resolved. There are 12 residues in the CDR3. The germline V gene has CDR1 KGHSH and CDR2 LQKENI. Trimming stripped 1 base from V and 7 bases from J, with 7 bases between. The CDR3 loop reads CASSPRAVEAFF. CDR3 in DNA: TGTGCCAGCTCACCACGGGCAGTTGAAGCTTTCTTT.

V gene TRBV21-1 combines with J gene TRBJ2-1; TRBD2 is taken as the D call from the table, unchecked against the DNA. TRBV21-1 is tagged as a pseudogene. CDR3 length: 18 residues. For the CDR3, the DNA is TGTGCCAGCAGCAAAGTCGTAATCCGGACTAGCGTGTACAATGAGCAGTTCTTC. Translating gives CASSKVVIRTSVYNEQFF.

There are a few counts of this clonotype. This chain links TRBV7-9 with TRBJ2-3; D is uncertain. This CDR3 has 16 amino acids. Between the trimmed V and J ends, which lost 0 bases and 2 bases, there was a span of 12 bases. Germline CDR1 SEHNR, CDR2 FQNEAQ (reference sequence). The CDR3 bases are TGTGCCAGCAGCTTAGCGCGGAGCCCAGTCACAGATACGCAGTATTTT. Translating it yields CASSLARSPVTDTQYF.

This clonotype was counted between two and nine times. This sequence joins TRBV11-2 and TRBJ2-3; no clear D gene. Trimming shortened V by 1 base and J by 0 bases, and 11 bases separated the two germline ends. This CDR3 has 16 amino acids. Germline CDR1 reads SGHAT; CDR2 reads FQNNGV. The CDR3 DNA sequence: TGTGCCAGCAGCTTAGTGCTCCAAGGGAGCACAGATACGCAGTATTTT. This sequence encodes CASSLVLQGSTDTQYF.

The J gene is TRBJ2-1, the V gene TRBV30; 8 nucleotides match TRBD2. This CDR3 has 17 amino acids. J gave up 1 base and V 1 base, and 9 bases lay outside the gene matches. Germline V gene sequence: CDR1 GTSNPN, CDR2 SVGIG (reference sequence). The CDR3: CAWSGRSGKGSYNEQFF. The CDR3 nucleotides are TGTGCCTGGAGTGGCCGTAGCGGGAAAGGGTCCTACAATGAGCAGTTCTTC.